A selection of T cell receptor beta chains follows, all from one sample in a study of T cells in Graves' hyperthyroidism and ophthalmopathy. TCRdb recomputed calls from the multiplex PCR reads with MiXCR, one row per CDR3 protein. Among about 380,000 distinct CDR3 sequences listed, around 14% were seen once. Sequencing was done on a sample of blood. All receptors come from a woman aged 60-75 years with Graves' hyperthyroidism. Each CDR3 is given with its conserved first and last residue. The order of the fields is J gene, clone size, D gene, V gene, CDR3 protein, CDR3 DNA. A D gene is named only where the DNA matches it firmly. Expanded clones are given a class, and other clones once, few, many or no size at all.

TRBJ2-5,NA,NA,TRBV11-2,CASSFSGTSRETQYF,TGTGCCAGCAGCTTCTCCGGGACCTCTAGGGAGACCCAGTACTTC
TRBJ2-5,NA,NA,TRBV11-2,CASSTGTTVFQETQYF,TGTGCCAGTAGTACCGGGACGACCGTTTTCCAAGAGACCCAGTACTTC
TRBJ2-2,NA,NA,TRBV12-3/TRBV12-4,CASSPPGSGARELFF,TGTGCCAGCAGTCCGCCCGGGAGCGGTGCTAGGGAGCTGTTTTTT
TRBJ2-1,once,TRBD1,TRBV10-3,CAVGQGAYNEQFF,TGTGCCGTGGGACAGGGGGCCTACAATGAGCAGTTCTTC
TRBJ1-4,many,TRBD1,TRBV11-3,CASSIRTGGGEKLFF,TGTGCCAGCAGCATCAGGACAGGGGGTGGTGAAAAACTGTTTTTT
TRBJ2-1,NA,TRBD1,TRBV25-1,CASSEWGTGGSNEQFF,TGTGCCAGCAGTGAATGGGGCACAGGGGGGAGCAATGAGCAGTTCTTC
TRBJ1-1,many,NA,TRBV7-9,CASSFSRAEAFF,TGTGCCAGCAGCTTTAGCCGGGCTGAAGCTTTCTTT
TRBJ1-1,many,TRBD1,TRBV7-9,CASSLARGRNTEAFF,TGTGCCAGCAGCTTAGCGAGGGGGCGGAACACTGAAGCTTTCTTT
TRBJ2-3,NA,NA,TRBV10-3,CATGTHTDTQYF,TGTGCCACGGGGACCCACACAGATACGCAGTATTTT
TRBJ2-1,few,NA,TRBV20-1,CSAQTPSGGSGHNEQFF,TGCAGTGCCCAGACCCCCTCAGGAGGTAGCGGACACAATGAGCAGTTCTTC
TRBJ1-3,NA,NA,TRBV20-1,CSASDANSGNTIYF,TGCAGTGCTAGTGACGCTAACTCTGGAAACACCATATATTTT
TRBJ2-3,NA,TRBD1,TRBV7-6,CASSPGTASTDTQYF,TGTGCCAGCAGCCCAGGGACAGCTAGCACAGATACGCAGTATTTT
TRBJ1-2,many,NA,TRBV5-1,CASSFESVNYGYTF,TGCGCCAGCAGCTTTGAATCCGTGAACTATGGCTACACCTTC
TRBJ1-1,many,NA,TRBV11-2,CASGQLEAFF,TGTGCCAGCGGCCAATTAGAAGCTTTCTTT
TRBJ2-3,NA,NA,TRBV7-9,CASSLLGDSQYF,TGTGCCAGCAGCTTACTGGGGGATTCGCAGTATTTT
TRBJ1-1,many,NA,TRBV12-3/TRBV12-4,CASSFYTEAFF,TGTGCCAGCAGTTTCTACACTGAAGCTTTCTTT
TRBJ2-7,NA,TRBD1,TRBV6-5,CASSYLGQGPDYEQYF,TGTGCCAGCAGTTACCTCGGACAGGGCCCAGACTACGAGCAGTACTTC
TRBJ2-3,many,NA,TRBV5-5,CASSLVGRGTDTQYF,TGTGCCAGCAGCTTGGTGGGCAGGGGCACAGATACGCAGTATTTT
TRBJ2-4,NA,TRBD1,TRBV2,CAKGQGEPLAKNIQYF,TGTGCCAAGGGACAGGGGGAGCCGCTAGCCAAAAACATTCAGTACTTC
TRBJ2-7,many,NA,TRBV5-1,CASSLDRPDPYEQYF,TGCGCCAGCAGCTTGGATCGCCCGGACCCATACGAGCAGTACTTC
TRBJ2-5,many,NA,TRBV2,CASLGATNQETQYF,TGTGCCAGCCTAGGGGCGACAAACCAAGAGACCCAGTACTTC
TRBJ2-1,many,TRBD2,TRBV18,CASSPRLAGGLDEQFF,TGTGCCAGCTCACCTAGACTAGCGGGAGGTCTGGATGAGCAGTTCTTC
TRBJ2-5,few,TRBD1,TRBV18,CASSPLDRGTQYF,TGTGCCAGCTCACCACTTGACAGGGGGACGCAGTACTTC
TRBJ2-3,many,NA,TRBV20-1,CSAPPAGGADTQYF,TGCAGTGCTCCTCCGGCCGGAGGGGCAGATACGCAGTATTTT
TRBJ2-7,many,TRBD2,TRBV13,CASSLALAGGLSYEQYF,TGTGCCAGCAGCTTAGCCCTAGCGGGAGGACTCTCCTACGAGCAGTACTTC
TRBJ1-5,many,NA,TRBV15,CATSSNSNQPQHF,TGTGCCACCAGCAGTAATAGCAATCAGCCCCAGCATTTT
TRBJ2-3,many,TRBD1,TRBV5-1,CASSFRGMGTDTQYF,TGCGCCAGCAGCTTCAGGGGGATGGGGACAGATACGCAGTATTTT
TRBJ1-2,many,TRBD1,TRBV28,CASSQQGKGYTF,TGTGCCAGCAGTCAACAGGGGAAGGGCTACACCTTC
TRBJ1-4,NA,NA,TRBV12-3/TRBV12-4,CASSFDSINEKLFF,TGTGCCAGCAGTTTCGACAGTATTAATGAAAAACTGTTTTTT
TRBJ2-5,many,NA,TRBV11-2,CASSFSPRGQETQYF,TGTGCCAGCAGCTTCTCCCCCCGCGGCCAAGAGACCCAGTACTTC
TRBJ2-5,many,NA,TRBV15,CATSRGGGQETQYF,TGTGCCACCAGCAGAGGGGGTGGCCAAGAGACCCAGTACTTC
TRBJ1-1,many,TRBD1,TRBV12-3/TRBV12-4,CASTMTGSSTEAFF,TGTGCCAGCACCATGACAGGGAGTAGCACTGAAGCTTTCTTT
TRBJ2-1,NA,TRBD1,TRBV6-2/TRBV6-3,CASGWTGSYNEQFF,TGTGCCAGCGGGTGGACAGGGAGCTACAATGAGCAGTTCTTC
TRBJ2-1,many,NA,TRBV11-2,CASRAGAGRTVAYNEQFF,TGTGCCAGCAGGGCCGGGGCTGGACGGACAGTTGCCTACAATGAGCAGTTCTTC
TRBJ2-3,many,TRBD1,TRBV20-1,CSARDDRGTDTQYF,TGCAGTGCTAGAGATGACAGGGGCACAGATACGCAGTATTTT
TRBJ2-3,few,NA,TRBV29-1,CSVESVKQYF,TGCAGCGTTGAATCCGTGAAGCAGTATTTT
TRBJ1-1,many,NA,TRBV28,CASSFNSVNTEAFF,TGTGCCAGCAGTTTTAACAGCGTGAACACTGAAGCTTTCTTT
TRBJ2-7,few,NA,TRBV9,CASSVGGGKRGTEQYF,TGTGCCAGCAGCGTAGGAGGCGGTAAACGGGGGACCGAGCAGTACTTC
TRBJ1-2,many,TRBD1,TRBV27,CASSARDRVANYGYTF,TGTGCCAGCAGTGCCCGGGACAGGGTTGCTAACTATGGCTACACCTTC
TRBJ2-4,many,NA,TRBV7-2,CAIQGGLVSKNIQYF,TGTGCCATCCAGGGGGGACTAGTGTCCAAAAACATTCAGTACTTC
TRBJ1-2,many,NA,TRBV29-1,CSVEGPSGYGYTF,TGCAGCGTTGAAGGTCCCTCGGGCTATGGCTACACCTTC
TRBJ1-5,many,NA,TRBV20-1,CSARDQRAYSNQPQHF,TGCAGTGCTAGAGATCAAAGGGCCTATAGCAATCAGCCCCAGCATTTT
TRBJ2-3,many,TRBD2,TRBV2,CASRSGASTDTQYF,TGTGCCAGTCGAAGCGGGGCTAGCACAGATACGCAGTATTTT
TRBJ2-1,NA,NA,TRBV3-1,CASRYTGGDNEQFF,TGTGCCAGCAGATACACAGGGGGGGACAATGAGCAGTTCTTC
TRBJ2-7,NA,NA,TRBV20-1,CSARGPWENEQYF,TGCAGTGCTAGAGGGCCTTGGGAGAACGAGCAGTACTTC
TRBJ1-2,NA,NA,TRBV10-3,CAISEPPAYGYTF,TGTGCCATCAGTGAGCCGCCAGCCTATGGCTACACCTTC
TRBJ2-7,many,TRBD2,TRBV20-1,CSAGAGGSEEQYF,TGCAGTGCAGGAGCGGGAGGGTCAGAAGAGCAGTACTTC